This is a list of T cell receptor beta chains from one sample in a study of cytomegalovirus exposure and HLA in healthy donors. The repertoire was sequenced with immunoSEQ multiplex PCR; TCRdb's copy has only in-frame clones and lacks some. This table has 250,000 to 350,000 clones, 87% appearing once. The specimen was PBMCs. Every receptor here comes from a young woman in good health and CMV-seropositive. The conserved cysteine and the conserved F or W are not part of the CDR3 here. Each record gives: CDR3 length, V gene, J gene, CDR3 protein.

>10|TRBV4-1|TRBJ1-1
ASSQGLPEAF
>14|TRBV7-2|TRBJ1-5
ASSLAGGAIAQPQH
>11|TRBV19|TRBJ1-2
ASSMDSNYGYT
>12|TRBV6-5|TRBJ2-5
ASSYLGFGETQY
>13|TRBV2|TRBJ1-4
ASSESRAPNEKLF
>12|TRBV29-1|TRBJ2-1
SVEFRDLYNEQF
>12|TRBV6-6|TRBJ1-5
ASSYGAGNQPQH
>12|TRBV28|TRBJ1-5
ASSLGTANQPQH
>16|TRBV15|TRBJ2-1
ATSRVPVGGRTYNEQF
>9|TRBV29-1|TRBJ1-2
SAGFNYGYT
>16|TRBV28|TRBJ2-7
ASSPLGTSGIYPYEQY
>14|TRBV27|TRBJ2-3
ASTALAGGLTDTQY
>13|TRBV6-5|TRBJ1-6
ASSYGRQGWSPLH
>11|TRBV18|TRBJ2-3
ASSQTATDTQY
>13|TRBV9|TRBJ2-3
ASSVLGTGTDTQY
>14|TRBV6-4|TRBJ2-2
ASSEQQGSNTGELF
>13|TRBV5-5|TRBJ1-3
ASLQALSSGNTIY
>13|TRBV27|TRBJ1-2
ASGPAGQVHYGYT
>9|TRBV30|TRBJ2-2
AWSHPGELF
>15|TRBV28|TRBJ2-3
ASSLMGQLTSTDTQY
>12|TRBV18|TRBJ1-1
ASSPDRAGAEAF
>15|TRBV12-2|TRBJ2-1
ASRLEGGGGSHNEQF
>10|TRBV29-1|TRBJ1-2
SVEAANYGYT
>12|TRBV7-2|TRBJ2-7
ASSLGVASHEQY
>13|TRBV6-4|TRBJ2-1
ASSPTGLAGNEQF
>13|TRBV27|TRBJ2-7
ASVGEVAGTYEQY
>15|TRBV4-1|TRBJ2-4
ASSQDDSLLAKNIQY